These 19 T cell receptor beta chains came from one sample sequenced in a study of monozygotic twins with inflammatory bowel disease. TCRdb re-called the 5' RACE reads and shows each CDR3 protein once, DNA omitted. The sample features some 83,000 distinct CDR3 sequences, with 7.4% in its top ten. The sample was blood. These receptors were collected from a human donor with ulcerative colitis or Crohn's disease, or a healthy co-twin of an affected twin (not recorded which).

This chain joins TRBV12-3 or TRBV12-4 and TRBJ2-1. This CDR3 has 12 amino acids. The CDR3 sequence: CASSPTRNEQFF.

The V and J genes are TRBV5-1 and TRBJ1-3. The germline V gene has CDR1 SGHRS and CDR2 YFSETQ. CDR3 size: 15 residues. CDR3 residues: CASSLDTISGNTIYF.

The chain joins TRBV6-6 to TRBJ1-2; TCRdb outputs TRBD1, but without DNA this stays unchecked. Per germline, CDR1 MNHNY and CDR2 SVGAGI (reference sequence). CDR3 length: 14 residues. CDR3 sequence: CASTSTAPGRGYTF.

The chain is built from TRBV7-2 and TRBJ2-2; without DNA, the TCRdb call of TRBD2 cannot be checked. Germline CDR1 and CDR2: SGHTA and FQGNSA. CDR3 length: 15 amino acids. This CDR3 reads CASSLELFSAGELFF.

V gene TRBV21-1 combines with J gene TRBJ1-1; TCRdb calls TRBD1, which cannot be checked without DNA. TRBV21-1 is listed as a pseudogene. This CDR3 is built from 12 residues. The CDR3 is CASKGGEGKAFF.

The rearrangement uses TRBV7-9 and TRBJ2-5; the TCRdb call, TRBD2, lacks DNA for checking. CDR1 is SEHNR, CDR2 FQNEAQ, per germline (reference sequence). The CDR3 is made up of 12 amino acids. The CDR3 region is CASSPDYRNQYF.

This rearrangement joins TRBV7-8 to TRBJ2-3; TCRdb names TRBD2, which stays unverified in the absence of DNA. CDR3 length: 15 residues. Germline CDR1 and CDR2: SGHVS and FQNEAQ. This CDR3 is CASGPLAESTDTQYF.

V is TRBV5-1 and J is TRBJ2-5. From germline, CDR1 is SGHRS and CDR2 YFSETQ. The CDR3 runs 14 residues. The CDR3 loop is CASSLGAVQETQYF.

The chain employs TRBV14 and TRBJ1-1; the TCRdb call, TRBD1, lacks DNA for checking. The CDR3 has 14 residues. Germline CDR1 reads SGHDN; CDR2 reads FVKESK. The CDR3 protein is CASSLGRGTMGAFF.

V and J are TRBV5-1 and TRBJ2-7. The CDR3 contains 14 residues. CDR1 is SGHRS, CDR2 YFSETQ, per germline. Here the CDR3 reads CASSLGRLTYEQYF.

V gene TRBV6-5 combines with J gene TRBJ2-5. The germline CDR1 and CDR2 sequences are MNHEY and SVGAGI. The CDR3 extends over 15 amino acids. CDR3 sequence reads: CASSYLTGYQETQYF.

CDR3 amino acids: CASSLEDRSYEQYF. The chain links TRBV7-6 to TRBJ2-7. Germline CDR1 is SGHVS and CDR2 is FNYEAQ. This CDR3 region has 14 residues.

The V and J genes are TRBV20-1 and TRBJ2-3; TCRdb names TRBD1, which stays unverified in the absence of DNA. The CDR3 is 16 residues long. The germline CDR1 and CDR2 sequences are DFQATT and SNEGSKA (reference sequence). The CDR3 spells CSARDQTGQLLDTQYF.

V and J are TRBV12-3 or TRBV12-4 and TRBJ1-6; TCRdb's assignment of TRBD1 cannot be checked, as there is no DNA. This CDR3 is 14 amino acids long. The CDR3: CASSLGQSNSPLHF.

This chain joins TRBV29-1 and TRBJ2-3; TCRdb indicates TRBD2, and absent DNA this call remains unverified. This CDR3 is built from 15 residues. Per germline, CDR1 SQVTM and CDR2 ANQGSEA. The CDR3 sequence: CSVQWTSLRTDTQYF.

The chain carries TRBV6-1 and TRBJ2-2; TCRdb names TRBD1, which stays unverified in the absence of DNA. Germline loops: CDR1 MNHNS, CDR2 SASEGT. The length of the CDR3 is 15 residues. CDR3 region: CASRPSGPGTGELFF.

The chain is built from TRBV20-1 and TRBJ2-2; TCRdb lists TRBD2, though no DNA is available to test this call. Per germline, CDR1 DFQATT and CDR2 SNEGSKA (reference sequence). The length of the CDR3 is 13 residues. The CDR3 sequence: CSAPGLVTGELFF.

The chain recombines TRBV5-1 with TRBJ2-1; TCRdb gives TRBD1 as the D gene, but with no DNA this cannot be confirmed. CDR1 is SGHRS and CDR2 is YFSETQ in the germline V gene. This CDR3 is 15 amino acids long. The CDR3 sequence: CASTPLGGANNEQFF.

The J gene is TRBJ2-1, the V gene TRBV7-3; no DNA is available, so the TRBD2 call from TCRdb remains unchecked. The CDR3 consists of 17 residues. CDR1 is SGHTA, CDR2 FQGTGA, per germline. This CDR3 reads CASSLTGRGLPSNEQFF.